Sequencing of this TCR beta chain was carried out in a study of cytomegalovirus exposure and HLA in healthy donors. The CDR3 runs 13 residues. CDR1 MNHEY and CDR2 SVGAGI come from the germline V gene. This clone was detected once. As yet, its antigen is unknown. Findings of the study overall: Cytomegalovirus-associated TCR beta chains were listed, numbering 164. As a later analysis revealed, the rate of TCR association differed by HLA locus, with DRB1 most and HLA-C fewest.

With 60 Vbeta and 13 Jbeta primers, the PCR was carried out. Produced via immunoSEQ multiplex PCR; TCRdb's table is partial and in-frame only. Of around 150,000 clones in the sample, 75% to 85% were seen once. Material for sequencing was PBMCs. The rearrangement links TRBV6-5 to TRBJ2-5; TRBD1 aligns across 7 bases. Near its end, the DNA agrees better with TRBJ2-7, so the J call may be wrong. This receptor was identified in a male donor in good health and CMV-seropositive. CDR3 sequence: CASSRQGNGEQYF. In DNA form, the CDR3 reads TGTGCCAGCAGTCGACAGGGTAATGGCGAGCAGTACTTC.